Each of the 25 T cell receptor beta chains below was sequenced from the same sample in a study of T cells in Graves' hyperthyroidism and ophthalmopathy (dated by TCRdb to the late 2010s). The protocol used for the library was multiplex PCR. Sequencing relied on an Illumina HiSeq 2000. The TCR beta CDR3 regions were amplified from the RNA transcripts. The TCR CDR3 was subjected to a first round of RT-PCR using the HTBI primer set and the Qiagen OneStep RT-PCR kit. Starting from the raw public reads, TCRdb applied fastp trimming at Q25, assembled clones with MiXCR and retained in-frame beta chains. Records with the same CDR3 protein are collapsed into one entry carrying the most frequent genes and DNA. This sample is represented by 500,000 to 750,000 distinct CDR3 sequences; 15% to 17% of them were singletons. The ten largest make up less than 9.5% of the sample. The specimen sequenced was blood. Every receptor here comes from a woman under 40 with Graves' hyperthyroidism.

The chain is built from TRBV14 and TRBJ2-5; 9 nucleotides agree with TRBD1. The germline CDR1 and CDR2 sequences are SGHDN and FVKESK. With 7 bases clipped from V and 4 bases from J, the junction kept 13 bases outside the gene matches. The CDR3 runs 16 residues. CDR3 region: CASTKLTGGVGETQYF. The CDR3 coding sequence is TGTGCCAGCACAAAACTTACAGGGGGCGTTGGAGAGACCCAGTACTTC. The variable domain in full, with the rest retrieved from reference TRBV14 and TRBJ2-5, is EAGVTQFPSHSVIEKGQTVTLRCDPISGHDNLYWYRRVMGKEIKFLLHFVKESKQDESGMPNNRFLAERTGGTYSTLKVQPAELEDSGVYFCASTKLTGGVGETQYFGPGTRLLVL.

The rearrangement joins TRBV20-1 to TRBJ1-1; D ambiguous. CDR1 DFQATT and CDR2 SNEGSKA come from the germline V gene (reference sequence). CDR3 size: 11 residues. Trimming removed 4 bases at V and 2 bases at J, with 5 bases between. The CDR3 spells CSAKRNTEAFF. CDR3 sequence (DNA): TGCAGTGCTAAAAGAAACACTGAAGCTTTCTTT.

This clonotype was recorded a few times. The rearrangement links TRBV19 to TRBJ2-7; no firm D call. The CDR3 length is 14 residues. CDR1 is LNHDA, CDR2 SQIVND, per germline (reference sequence). V was shortened by 6 bases and J by 0 bases, with 12 bases between the two germline ends. The DNA of the CDR3 is TGTGCCAGTAGGTTTGTTGCGAGCTCCTACGAGCAGTACTTC. Protein sequence: CASRFVASSYEQYF.

There are many counts of this clonotype. The J gene is TRBJ2-1, the V gene TRBV28; 9 bases agree with TRBD2. CDR3 length: 16 amino acids. V lost 3 bases, J lost 4 bases, and 7 bases stayed unmatched. Germline lookup yields CDR1 MDHEN and CDR2 SYDVKM. The CDR3 loop reads CASSFLETSGYNEQFF. DNA for the CDR3: TGTGCCAGCAGTTTTTTAGAGACTAGCGGATACAATGAGCAGTTCTTC.

The table lists this clonotype with many counts. This sequence joins TRBV30 and TRBJ1-1; D unclear. From germline, CDR1 is GTSNPN and CDR2 SVGIG (reference sequence). The CDR3 spans 13 residues. Trimming removed 3 bases from V and 2 bases from J, with 10 bases in between. CDR3 sequence (DNA): TGTGCCTGGAGGGGTCAGCAAAACACTGAAGCTTTCTTT. As protein: CAWRGQQNTEAFF. The full variable domain, its missing parts supplied by reference TRBV30 and TRBJ1-1, is SQTIHQWPATLVQPVGSPLSLECTVEGTSNPNLYWYRQAAGRGLQLLFYSVGIGQISSEVPQNLSASRPQDRQFILSSKKLLLSDSGFYLCAWRGQQNTEAFFGQGTRLTVV.

In regard to this clonotype: Given a much more abundant clone one base away, this may be a read error. Without the conserved terminal phenylalanine or tryptophan, this CDR3 likely stems from a read error. The V call is TRBV2, the J call TRBJ2-3; 11 bases line up with TRBD2. The CDR3 sequence is 17 residues long. Per the germline V gene, CDR1 is SNHLY and CDR2 is FYNNEI. V was clipped by 5 bases and J by 2 bases; unmatched bases: 9. The CDR3, as DNA: TGTGCCAGCAGTTGGAGAGGGACTAGCGGTCACACAGATACGCAGTATCTT. This translates into CASSWRGTSGHTDTQYL.

This clonotype was detected many times. The chain couples TRBV11-2 to TRBJ2-7; possibly TRBD2 for D (6 bases). Germline assignment: CDR1 SGHAT and CDR2 FQNNGV. The CDR3 totals 15 residues. Trimming took off 0 bases at V and 2 bases at J, with 11 bases between the two ends. CDR3 sequence reads: CASSLELLAAYEQYF. CDR3 DNA: TGTGCCAGCAGCTTAGAGCTTTTAGCGGCCTACGAGCAGTACTTC.

The rearrangement joins TRBV27 to TRBJ1-4; TRBD1 is a possible D gene (5 bases). CDR3 length equals 14 residues. V was pared by 7 bases and J by 0 bases, with 9 bases between. Germline V gene data show CDR1 as MNHEY and CDR2 as SMNVEV (reference sequence). CDR3 sequence (DNA): TGTGCCAGCACCCTGGGGGCAACTAATGAAAAACTGTTTTTT. It is translated as CASTLGATNEKLFF.

This clonotype was recorded many times. The CDR3 DNA reads as TGTGCCAGCAGCGCCTGGCAGGGAGATGGCTACACCTTC. The encoded protein is CASSAWQGDGYTF. V is TRBV3-1 and J is TRBJ1-2; maybe TRBD1 (5 bases). From germline, CDR1 is LGHDT and CDR2 YNNKEL (reference sequence). The CDR3 totals 13 residues. Deletions cut 5 bases from V and 6 bases from J, with 13 bases between.

This clonotype was counted many times. The gene calls are TRBV18 and TRBJ1-1, with D maybe TRBD1 (5 bases). Germline CDR1 reads KGHSH; CDR2 reads LQKENI. Trimming left V 7 bases short and J 8 bases short, with 23 bases between. The CDR3 sequence is 15 residues long. The CDR3 coding sequence is TGTGCCAGCTTACGAAATGAGGGGCTTCAGTCGGAAGCTTTCTTT. It yields the protein CASLRNEGLQSEAFF. Together with reference TRBV18 and TRBJ1-1, the CDR3 gives the full variable domain: NAGVMQNPRHLVRRRGQEARLRCSPMKGHSHVYWYRQLPEEGLKFMVYLQKENIIDESGMPKERFSAEFPKEGPSILRIQQVVRGDSAAYFCASLRNEGLQSEAFFGQGTRLTVV.

This clonotype has just a few counts. V gene TRBV30 combines with J gene TRBJ2-1, with 11 bases that match TRBD2. The germline CDR1 and CDR2 sequences are GTSNPN and SVGIG (reference sequence). The CDR3 totals 13 residues. Trimming cost V 3 bases and J 12 bases; bases outside gene matches: 7. CDR3 in amino acids: CAWRKVAGGGQFF. The CDR3 DNA sequence: TGTGCCTGGAGGAAGGTAGCGGGGGGGGGGCAGTTCTTC.

This clonotype was picked up many times. The chain has TRBV7-2 and TRBJ2-3, with 10 bases identical to TRBD2. The CDR3 loop spans 17 amino acids. V shed 5 bases, J shed 2 bases, and the junction held 10 bases outside the gene matches. Germline loops: CDR1 SGHTA, CDR2 FQGNSA. CDR3: CASSLRLAGSLTDTQYF. The CDR3 nucleotides read TGTGCCAGCAGCCTCAGACTAGCGGGTTCTCTCACAGATACGCAGTATTTT.

Comments on this clonotype: This clone may be a read error of a much larger clone one base away. The rearrangement links TRBV12-3 or TRBV12-4 to TRBJ2-7; 10 nucleotides match TRBD2. Trimming at V came to 3 bases and at J to 3 bases, leaving 5 bases not matched to a gene. CDR3 length equals 15 residues. The CDR3 loop reads CASSFGLAAFYEQYF. Written as DNA, the CDR3 is TGTGCCAGCAGTTTTGGACTAGCGGCCTTCTACGAGCAGTACTTC.

As for this clonotype: This may be a read error: a much more frequent sequence differs by one nucleotide. The chain has TRBV7-2 and TRBJ2-7; a weak D match, TRBD2 (6 bases). Germline CDR1 and CDR2: SGHTA and FQGNSA. This CDR3 is 13 amino acids long. CDR3 in DNA: TGTGCCAGCAGCTTAGGGCGGGAATACGAGCGGTACTTC. Its protein is CASSLGREYERYF.

This clonotype appeared a few times. The chain combines TRBV20-1 with TRBJ1-6; D not resolved. In germline, CDR1 is DFQATT, CDR2 SNEGSKA (reference sequence). The CDR3 runs 13 residues. Trimming removed 6 bases from V and 8 bases from J, with 14 bases in between. CDR3 nucleotide sequence: TGCAGTGCAAGCTACGACACGGATTCACCCCTCCACTTT. Protein sequence: CSASYDTDSPLHF.

V gene TRBV4-1 combines with J gene TRBJ2-7, with 14 nucleotides matching TRBD2. CDR1 is MGHRA and CDR2 is YSYEKL in the germline V gene. With V trimmed by 4 bases and J by 0 bases, 5 bases remained unmatched. CDR3 length equals 17 residues. CDR3 amino acids: CASSLGLAGVYSYEQYF. The CDR3 DNA is TGCGCCAGCAGCCTGGGACTAGCGGGAGTATACTCCTACGAGCAGTACTTC.

About this clonotype itself: One base away lies a much larger clone, so this may be a sequencing read error. This chain links TRBV29-1 with TRBJ2-7, with TRBD1 identical over 7 bases. Germline V gene sequence: CDR1 SQVTM, CDR2 ANQGSEA. This CDR3 spans 13 amino acids. CDR3 coding DNA: TGCAGCGCATGGGACAGCAGCTCCTACGAGCAGTGCTTC. It is translated as CSAWDSSSYEQCF.

The table lists this clonotype with a few counts. The V call is TRBV7-9, the J call TRBJ1-1, with a possible D match to TRBD1 (5 bases). Germline-derived CDR1 and CDR2 are SEHNR and FQNEAQ (reference sequence). With 1 base removed from V and 6 bases from J, the gap between germline ends came to 9 bases. This CDR3 has 13 amino acids. The CDR3 nucleotides are TGTGCCAGCAGCTTAGAGGGGCAGCCTGAAGCTTTCTTT. Its translation is CASSLEGQPEAFF.

This clonotype has only a few counts. The chain couples TRBV24-1 to TRBJ2-2; TRBD2 matches 15 bases. J was trimmed by 4 bases and V by 8 bases; bases with no gene match: 10. The CDR3 is 18 amino acids. In germline, CDR1 is KGHDR, CDR2 SFDVKD. The CDR3 region is CATIRGLAGGSSTGELFF. CDR3 sequence (DNA): TGTGCCACCATTCGAGGACTAGCGGGAGGGTCGAGCACCGGGGAGCTGTTTTTT.

The chain combines TRBV2 with TRBJ2-7, with 11 bases aligning to TRBD1. V lost 6 bases, J lost 7 bases, and 5 bases stayed unmatched. Germline CDR1 SNHLY, CDR2 FYNNEI. The CDR3 has 13 residues. The CDR3 DNA reads TGTGCCAGCAGAGGACAGGGGGCGGTAGAGCAGTACTTC. It is translated as CASRGQGAVEQYF.

Worth noting for this clonotype: The germline gene is not matched at one end of the junction; a read error may be the cause. The chain has TRBV5-1 and TRBJ2-7; D may be TRBD2 (6 bases). Germline CDR1 SGHRS, CDR2 YFSETQ. The CDR3 is 14 residues long. CDR3 DNA sequence: TGCGCCAGCAGCTTGGACGGGGGTTTCTACGGGCAGTACTTC. Its protein product is CASSLDGGFYGQYF.

The chain is built from TRBV4-1 and TRBJ2-2; D tentatively reads TRBD1 or TRBD2 (5 bases each). The V gene's germline CDR1 is MGHRA and CDR2 YSYEKL. The CDR3 has 17 residues. Trimming took 4 bases from V and 4 from J, leaving 19 bases between them. CDR3 loop: CASSPGGRGRVTGELFF. For the CDR3, the DNA is TGCGCCAGCAGCCCCGGAGGTAGGGGCCGAGTCACCGGGGAGCTGTTTTTT.

This clonotype came up many times. The genes are TRBV6-1 and TRBJ2-3, with TRBD2 identical over 8 bases. Looked up from germline, CDR1 is MNHNS and CDR2 is SASEGT. There are 17 residues in the CDR3. V shed 8 bases and J 0 bases; nucleotides not matched to a gene: 13. The CDR3 loop reads CASQSGIAGPSTDTQYF. The CDR3 bases are TGTGCCAGCCAATCAGGGATAGCGGGGCCAAGCACAGATACGCAGTATTTT.

This clonotype was observed a few times. The chain couples TRBV4-3 to TRBJ2-7; 8 nucleotides agree with TRBD2. Trimming at V came to 0 bases and at J to 0 bases, leaving 4 bases not matched to a gene. The CDR3 length is 16 residues. The germline gives CDR1 LGHNA, CDR2 YSLEER. The CDR3 DNA follows: TGCGCCAGCAGCCAAGATCACGGGAGGGCCTCCTACGAGCAGTACTTC. This encodes CASSQDHGRASYEQYF.

This clonotype was observed many times. This rearrangement joins TRBV20-1 to TRBJ1-2, with TRBD1 matching over 9 bases. Germline lookup yields CDR1 DFQATT and CDR2 SNEGSKA (reference sequence). Germline trimming cut 4 bases from V and 8 bases from J; bases unmatched to any gene: 5. This CDR3 contains 12 residues. In DNA, the CDR3 is TGCAGTGCTACGCGGACAGGGGTCGGCTACACCTTC. Protein product: CSATRTGVGYTF.